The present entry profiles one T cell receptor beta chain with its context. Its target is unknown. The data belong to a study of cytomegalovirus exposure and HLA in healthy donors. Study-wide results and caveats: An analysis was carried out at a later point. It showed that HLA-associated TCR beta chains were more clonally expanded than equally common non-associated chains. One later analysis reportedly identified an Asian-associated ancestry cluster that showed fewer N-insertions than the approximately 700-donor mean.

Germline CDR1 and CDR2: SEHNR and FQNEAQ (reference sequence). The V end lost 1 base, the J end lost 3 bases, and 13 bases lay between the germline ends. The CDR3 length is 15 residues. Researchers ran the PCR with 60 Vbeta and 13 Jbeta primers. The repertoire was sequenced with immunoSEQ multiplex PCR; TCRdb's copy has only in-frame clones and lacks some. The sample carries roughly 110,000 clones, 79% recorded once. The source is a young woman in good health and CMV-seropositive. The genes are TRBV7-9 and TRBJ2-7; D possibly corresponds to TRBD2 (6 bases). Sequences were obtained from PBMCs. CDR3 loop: CASSLGGVSNYEQYF. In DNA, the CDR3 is TGTGCCAGCAGCTTAGGCGGGGTGTCAAACTACGAGCAGTACTTC.